The 27 T cell receptor beta chains below all came from one sample that was sequenced in a study of technical replicates of blood from a few donors. Only in-frame clones appear in the TCRdb table, and some are missing; sequencing was by immunoSEQ multiplex PCR. The sample lists over 75,000 clones; about 97% were seen once. Sequenced sample: T cells isolated from PBMCs. Every receptor here comes from a human donor in good health.

This clone was seen just once. The J gene is TRBJ2-7, the V gene TRBV7-2; D not resolved. CDR3 length: 12 residues. V was pared by 3 bases and J by 2 bases, with 5 bases between. The germline CDR1 and CDR2 sequences are SGHTA and FQGNSA. The CDR3 region is CASSLSTYEQYF. The DNA for the CDR3 is TGTGCCAGCAGCTTGTCAACCTACGAGCAGTACTTC.

This rearrangement joins TRBV6-6 to TRBJ2-3, with 9 bases that match TRBD1. The trim removed 6 bases at V and 3 bases at J, leaving 4 bases unmatched. The CDR3 length is 14 residues. From germline, CDR1 is MNHNY and CDR2 SVGAGI (reference sequence). The CDR3 sequence: CASRTGTGTDTQYF. CDR3 sequence (DNA): TGTGCCAGCAGGACGGGGACAGGGACAGATACGCAGTATTTT.

The J gene is TRBJ2-1, the V gene TRBV7-2; D unresolved. This CDR3 contains 12 residues. Germline V CDR1 and CDR2: SGHTA, FQGNSA. The germline V and J ends were trimmed by 0 bases and 8 bases, with 5 bases remaining between them. The CDR3 DNA sequence: TGTGCCAGCAGCTTAGCAGCGCATGAGCAGTTCTTC. Protein: CASSLAAHEQFF.

V and J are TRBV27 and TRBJ1-1; D not resolved. This CDR3 spans 14 amino acids. The germline V gene encodes CDR1 MNHEY and CDR2 SMNVEV (reference sequence). The V and J ends lost 7 bases and 0 bases respectively, with 12 bases between them. CDR3 protein: CASMQALLNTEAFF. CDR3 DNA: TGTGCCAGCATGCAGGCCCTGCTGAACACTGAAGCTTTCTTT.

J is TRBJ1-1 and V is TRBV12-5, with D unclear. Germline CDR1 reads LGHNT; CDR2 reads FRNRAP. Trimming cost V 5 bases and J 5 bases, with 15 bases left between them. The CDR3 has 14 amino acids. The CDR3 coding sequence is TGTGCTAGTGGTCCGTCCCTAGCGGCTACTGAAGCTTTCTTT. The encoded protein is CASGPSLAATEAFF.

The chain has TRBV6-1 and TRBJ1-1, with D unclear. V lost 2 bases, J lost 5 bases, and 9 bases lay in between. Germline V gene sequence: CDR1 MNHNS, CDR2 SASEGT. The CDR3 spans 13 residues. CDR3 loop: CASSELRGTEAFF. CDR3 coding DNA: TGTGCCAGCAGTGAATTAAGAGGGACTGAAGCTTTCTTT.

This chain joins TRBV10-2 and TRBJ2-7; a weak D match, TRBD2 (5 bases). Germline V gene lookup returns CDR1 WSHSY and CDR2 SAAADI. Trimming pared 5 bases from V and 9 bases from J, leaving 8 bases between. The CDR3 extends over 10 amino acids. In nucleotides, the CDR3 is TGCGCCAGCAGTTCAGAGGGGCAGTACTTC. Protein: CASSSEGQYF.

J is TRBJ1-1 and V is TRBV29-1; D ambiguous. Trimming removed 5 bases at V and 5 bases at J, with 15 bases between. The CDR3 totals 13 residues. Germline V gives CDR1 SQVTM, CDR2 ANQGSEA. CDR3 sequence: CSVPGPEGTEAFF. The DNA for the CDR3 is TGCAGCGTTCCGGGTCCCGAGGGAACTGAAGCTTTCTTT.

This chain links TRBV28 with TRBJ2-1; a weak D match, TRBD2 (5 bases). Germline CDR1 is MDHEN and CDR2 is SYDVKM. The ends were cut back, 7 bases at V and 2 bases at J, with 15 bases in the middle. This CDR3 has 15 amino acids. CDR3 loop: CASTSGVGTYNEQFF. In DNA form, the CDR3 reads TGTGCCAGCACGTCCGGGGTAGGCACCTACAATGAGCAGTTCTTC.

The V call is TRBV7-6, the J call TRBJ2-7; 14 nucleotides align to TRBD2. With 5 bases clipped from V and 3 bases from J, the junction kept 3 bases outside the gene matches. Germline lookup yields CDR1 SGHVS and CDR2 FNYEAQ. The CDR3 covers 15 residues. The CDR3 sequence is CASSPGLAGGYEQYF. The CDR3 DNA follows: TGTGCCAGCAGCCCTGGACTAGCGGGAGGCTACGAGCAGTACTTC.

The rearrangement uses TRBV27 and TRBJ1-2; 7 bases match TRBD1. The germline V gene has CDR1 MNHEY and CDR2 SMNVEV (reference sequence). This CDR3 has 18 residues. V shed 4 bases, J shed 7 bases, and the junction held 21 bases outside the gene matches. Here the CDR3 reads CASSSFIQGTAKRCGYTF. The DNA of the CDR3 is TGTGCCAGCAGTTCATTTATACAGGGGACGGCCAAGCGGTGTGGCTACACCTTC.

This clone was recorded once. The chain employs TRBV25-1 and TRBJ2-1; 13 nucleotides agree with TRBD2. After removal of 2 bases from V and 5 bases from J, the junction contained 0 bases not matched to a gene. In germline, CDR1 is MGHDK, CDR2 SYGVNS. This CDR3 is 15 amino acids long. CDR3 amino acids: CASSEGTSGNNEQFF. The CDR3 bases are TGTGCCAGCAGTGAAGGGACTAGCGGGAACAATGAGCAGTTCTTC.

This chain connects TRBV5-6 to TRBJ1-1, with TRBD1 identical over 9 bases. CDR3 size: 13 residues. The germline V gene has CDR1 SGHDT and CDR2 YYEEEE. V shed 4 bases and J 11 bases; nucleotides not matched to a gene: 9. The CDR3 here is CASSAGTGKGAFF. DNA for the CDR3: TGTGCCAGCAGCGCCGGGACAGGGAAGGGCGCTTTCTTT. The complete variable domain, with remaining parts taken from reference TRBV5-6 and TRBJ1-1, reads DAGVTQSPTHLIKTRGQQVTLRCSPKSGHDTVSWYQQALGQGPQFIFQYYEEEERQRGNFPDRFSGHQFPNYSSELNVNALLLGDSALYLCASSAGTGKGAFFGQGTRLTVV.

The table lists this clone with a count of one. The chain is built from TRBV15 and TRBJ1-5; maybe TRBD1 (5 bases). The CDR3 consists of 14 residues. From germline, CDR1 is LNHNV and CDR2 YYDKDF (reference sequence). Trimming cost V 5 bases and J 6 bases, with 14 bases left between them. CDR3: CATSARVGGQPQHF. The CDR3 nucleotides read TGTGCCACCAGCGCCAGGGTGGGGGGTCAGCCCCAGCATTTT. The full variable domain, its missing parts supplied by reference TRBV15 and TRBJ1-5, is DAMVIQNPRYQVTQFGKPVTLSCSQTLNHNVMYWYQQKSSQAPKLLFHYYDKDFNNEADTPDNFQSRRPNTSFCFLDIRSPGLGDTAMYLCATSARVGGQPQHFGDGTRLSIL.

The chain combines TRBV27 with TRBJ2-1, with D possibly matching TRBD2 (6 bases). V dropped 3 bases and J dropped 9 bases, with 12 bases sitting between them. From germline, CDR1 is MNHEY and CDR2 SMNVEV (reference sequence). The CDR3 length is 13 residues. The CDR3 spells CASSFTGEPEQFF. The CDR3 nucleotides are TGTGCCAGCAGTTTTACGGGGGAGCCTGAGCAGTTCTTC.

The gene calls are TRBV27 and TRBJ1-1, with a tentative D call TRBD1 (6 bases). The CDR3 loop spans 12 amino acids. Germline V gene lookup returns CDR1 MNHEY and CDR2 SMNVEV (reference sequence). The V end was cut by 6 bases, the J end by 4 bases, with 9 bases between. The CDR3 sequence is CASRRGITEAFF. The CDR3 DNA reads as TGTGCCAGCAGGAGGGGGATCACTGAAGCTTTCTTT.

The V call is TRBV13, the J call TRBJ2-1; D is possibly TRBD1 (6 bases). The CDR3 sequence is 12 residues long. Germline V CDR1 and CDR2: PRHDT, FYEKMQ (reference sequence). Trimming removed 5 bases from V and 5 bases from J, with 7 bases in between. CDR3 in DNA: TGTGCCAGCAGCCCAGGGGACAATGAGCAGTTCTTC. Its translation is CASSPGDNEQFF.

This clone was observed once. This chain uses TRBV10-2 with TRBJ2-5; 7 bases fit TRBD2. The CDR3 extends over 13 amino acids. With V trimmed by 4 bases and J by 4 bases, 3 bases remained unmatched. Germline loops: CDR1 WSHSY, CDR2 SAAADI. CDR3 region: CASSVGRGETQYF. CDR3 nucleotides: TGCGCCAGCAGTGTTGGGAGGGGAGAGACCCAGTACTTC.

This clone has a single count. A junction boundary mismatches the germline segment, possibly from a read error. V is TRBV30 and J is TRBJ1-1; 9 nucleotides match TRBD1. Germline lookup yields CDR1 GTSNPN and CDR2 SVGIG (reference sequence). This CDR3 spans 13 amino acids. The CDR3 region is CAWSAQIGTGKTF. CDR3 in DNA: TGTGCCTGGAGTGCCCAAATAGGGACAGGGAAAACCTTT.

The chain couples TRBV5-1 to TRBJ2-1; no definite D call. Trimming stripped 2 bases from V and 3 bases from J, with 12 bases between. Germline V gene lookup returns CDR1 SGHRS and CDR2 YFSETQ. The CDR3 has 15 amino acids. The CDR3 coding sequence is TGCGCCAGCAGCTTATTGGCGGAACTCTACAATGAGCAGTTCTTC. It is translated as CASSLLAELYNEQFF.

Details on this clone: The junction departs from the called germline gene at one end, perhaps through a read error. CDR3 sequence: CASIEGQGHQPQHF. In nucleotides, the CDR3 is TGTGCCAGCATTGAAGGACAGGGCCATCAGCCCCAGCATTTT. The chain is built from TRBV6-1 and TRBJ1-5, with 8 bases fitting TRBD1. The CDR3 totals 14 residues. The germline V gene has CDR1 MNHNS and CDR2 SASEGT.

This chain connects TRBV6-5 to TRBJ2-7; tentative D call: TRBD1 (6 bases). V was shortened by 0 bases and J by 6 bases, with 18 bases between the two germline ends. This CDR3 is 16 amino acids long. The V gene's germline CDR1 is MNHEY and CDR2 SVGAGI. CDR3 residues: CASSYSILAGVREQYF. The CDR3 DNA sequence: TGTGCCAGCAGTTACTCGATATTGGCAGGGGTTCGCGAGCAGTACTTC.

This chain joins TRBV19 and TRBJ1-2; TRBD1 might be the D (5 bases). The CDR3 has 11 residues. The germline CDR1 and CDR2 sequences are LNHDA and SQIVND (reference sequence). V dropped 7 bases and J dropped 8 bases, with 11 bases sitting between them. The CDR3 is CASKAGRGYTF. The DNA for the CDR3 is TGTGCCAGTAAGGCAGGGCGAGGCTACACCTTC.

This chain uses TRBV19 with TRBJ1-3; D unclear. V shed 9 bases and J shed 2 bases, with 8 bases lying between them. Per the germline V gene, CDR1 is LNHDA and CDR2 is SQIVND (reference sequence). The CDR3 has 12 amino acids. The CDR3 sequence: CASGLPGNTIYF. The CDR3 DNA is TGTGCCAGCGGGTTGCCTGGAAACACCATATATTTT.

CDR3 coding DNA: TGTGCCAGCAGTCGGGACAGCTACAATGAAAAACTGTTTTTT. This sequence encodes CASSRDSYNEKLFF. The gene calls are TRBV6-5 and TRBJ1-4, with 7 positions matching TRBD1. V lost 5 bases and J lost 5; bases outside the gene matches: 5. This CDR3 comprises 14 residues. Germline V gene sequence: CDR1 MNHEY, CDR2 SVGAGI.

The rearrangement uses TRBV6-4 and TRBJ1-2; D is unclear. The V gene lost 9 bases and the J gene lost 2 bases, with 7 bases spanning the gap. Germline CDR1 reads MRHNA; CDR2 reads SNTAGT. The CDR3 totals 11 residues. The CDR3, as DNA: TGTGCCAGTTACAAAAACTATGGCTACACCTTC. Its translation is CASYKNYGYTF.

J is TRBJ1-2 and V is TRBV19; D is possibly TRBD1 (5 bases). Trimming stripped 6 bases from V and 6 bases from J, with 11 bases between. CDR3 size: 12 residues. The V gene's germline CDR1 is LNHDA and CDR2 SQIVND (reference sequence). CDR3 protein: CASSREVNGYTF. In nucleotides, the CDR3 is TGTGCCAGTAGCAGGGAGGTAAATGGCTACACCTTC.